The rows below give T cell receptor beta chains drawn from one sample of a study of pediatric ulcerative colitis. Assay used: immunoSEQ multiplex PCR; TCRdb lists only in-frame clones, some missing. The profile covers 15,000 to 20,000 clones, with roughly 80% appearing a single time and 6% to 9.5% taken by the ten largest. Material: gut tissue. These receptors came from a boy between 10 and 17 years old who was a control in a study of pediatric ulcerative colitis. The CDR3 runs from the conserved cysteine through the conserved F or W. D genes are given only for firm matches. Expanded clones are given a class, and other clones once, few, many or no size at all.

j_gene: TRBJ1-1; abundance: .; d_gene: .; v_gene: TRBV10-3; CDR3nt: TGTGCCATCAGCACGAACGGCATCGAAGCTTTCTTT; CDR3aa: CAISTNGIEAFF
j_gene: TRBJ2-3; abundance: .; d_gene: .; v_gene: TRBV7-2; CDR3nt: TGTGCCAGCAGCTTAACCCGGCCAGGAGGTACAGATACGCAGTATTTT; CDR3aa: CASSLTRPGGTDTQYF
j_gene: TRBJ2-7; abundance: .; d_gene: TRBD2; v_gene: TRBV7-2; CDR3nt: TGTGCCAGCAGCTTAGGCGGGGGTCCAGGGGAGCAGTACTTC; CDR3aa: CASSLGGGPGEQYF
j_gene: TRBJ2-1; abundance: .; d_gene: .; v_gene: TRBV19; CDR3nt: TGTGCCAGTACCTCGAGACCGAATGAGCAGTTCTTC; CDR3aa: CASTSRPNEQFF
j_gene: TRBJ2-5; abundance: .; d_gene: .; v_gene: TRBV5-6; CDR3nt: TGTGCCAGCAGCGGAGGAGGGATGGGGGAGACCCAGTACTTC; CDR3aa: CASSGGGMGETQYF
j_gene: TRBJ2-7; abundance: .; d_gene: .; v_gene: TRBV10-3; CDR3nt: TGTGCCATCAGTGAGTCAGGACAGAAGAGCTCCTACGAGCAGTACTTC; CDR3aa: CAISESGQKSSYEQYF
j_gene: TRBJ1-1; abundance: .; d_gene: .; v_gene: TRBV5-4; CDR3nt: TGTGCCAGCAGCCGAAACACCAGGGTGGGCACTGAAGCTTTCTTT; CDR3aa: CASSRNTRVGTEAFF
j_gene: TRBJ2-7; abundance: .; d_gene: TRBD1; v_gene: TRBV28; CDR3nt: TGTGCCAGCAGTGCAACCGGGACAGCGTTCTACGAGCAGTACTTC; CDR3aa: CASSATGTAFYEQYF
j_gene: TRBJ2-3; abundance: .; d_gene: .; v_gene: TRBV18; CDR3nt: TGTGCCAGCTCACCATCCCCAGATACGCAGTATTTT; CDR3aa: CASSPSPDTQYF
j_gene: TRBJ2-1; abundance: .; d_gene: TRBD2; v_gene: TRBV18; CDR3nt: TGTGCCAGCTCACCGAGCGGGAGGGACTACAATGAGCAGTTCTTC; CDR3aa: CASSPSGRDYNEQFF
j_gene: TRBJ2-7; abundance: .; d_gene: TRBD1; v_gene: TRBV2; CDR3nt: TGTGCCAGCAGACAGGACAGGACCTACGAGCAGTACTTC; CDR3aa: CASRQDRTYEQYF
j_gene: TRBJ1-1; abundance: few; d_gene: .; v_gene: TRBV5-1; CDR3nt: TGCGCCAGCAGCTTGGCCGGAGGGGATAACACTGAAGCTTTCTTT; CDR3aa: CASSLAGGDNTEAFF
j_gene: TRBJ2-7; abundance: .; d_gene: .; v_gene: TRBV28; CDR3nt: TGTGCCAGCACCCCCGGACAGTCCTACGAGCAGTACTTC; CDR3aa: CASTPGQSYEQYF
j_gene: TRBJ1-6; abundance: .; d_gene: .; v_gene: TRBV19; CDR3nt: TGTGCCAGTAGTATAGATCTTTTGGACGGAGACAATTCACCCCTCCACTTT; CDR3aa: CASSIDLLDGDNSPLHF
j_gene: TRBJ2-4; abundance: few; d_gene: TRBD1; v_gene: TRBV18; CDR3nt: TGTGCCAGCTCACCTGGCGACAGGGCGACCATCAACATTCAGTACTTC; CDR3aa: CASSPGDRATINIQYF
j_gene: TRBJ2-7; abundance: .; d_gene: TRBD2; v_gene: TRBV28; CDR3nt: TGTGCCAGCAGTTCCCCTAGCGGGAGTACAGACGAGCAGTACTTC; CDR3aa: CASSSPSGSTDEQYF
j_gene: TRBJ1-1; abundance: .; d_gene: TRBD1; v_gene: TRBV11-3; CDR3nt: TGTGCCAGCAGCTCGGGGCAGGGGGCCTACACTGAAGCTTTCTTT; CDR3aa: CASSSGQGAYTEAFF
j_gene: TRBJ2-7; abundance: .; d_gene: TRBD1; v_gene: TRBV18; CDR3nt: TGTGCCAGCTCACCCGGGACAGGGGGCACGTACGAGCAGTACTTC; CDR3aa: CASSPGTGGTYEQYF
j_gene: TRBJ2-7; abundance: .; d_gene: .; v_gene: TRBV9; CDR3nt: TGTGCCAGCAGCTTAAACCTCGACAGCTCCTACGAGCAGTACTTC; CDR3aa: CASSLNLDSSYEQYF
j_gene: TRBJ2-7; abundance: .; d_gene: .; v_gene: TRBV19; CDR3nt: TGTGCCAGTAGTATGGGGCGTGGCAGCTCCTACGAGCAGTACTTC; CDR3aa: CASSMGRGSSYEQYF
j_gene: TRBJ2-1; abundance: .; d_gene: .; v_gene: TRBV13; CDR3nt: TGTGCCAGCAGCATCGTGGGGGGAAGCTCCTACAATGAGCAGTTCTTC; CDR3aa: CASSIVGGSSYNEQFF
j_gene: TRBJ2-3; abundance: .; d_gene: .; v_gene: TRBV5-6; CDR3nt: TGTGCCAGCAGCTTTCAGCCCAGCACAGATACGCAGTATTTT; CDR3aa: CASSFQPSTDTQYF
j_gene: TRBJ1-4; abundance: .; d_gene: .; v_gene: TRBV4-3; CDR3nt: TGCGCCAGCAGCCCTAGCCCGGGGGGAGGAGAAAAACTGTTTTTT; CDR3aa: CASSPSPGGGEKLFF
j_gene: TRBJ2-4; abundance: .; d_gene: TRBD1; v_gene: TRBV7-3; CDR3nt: TGTGCCAGCAGCTTACACCGACAGGGTATTTTGATTTGGGCCAAAAACATTCAGTACTTC; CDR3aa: CASSLHRQGILIWAKNIQYF
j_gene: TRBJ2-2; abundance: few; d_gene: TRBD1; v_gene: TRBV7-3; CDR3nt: TGTGCCAGCAGCTTAATGGTCAGGGGGCTGGCCGGGGAGCTGTTTTTT; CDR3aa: CASSLMVRGLAGELFF
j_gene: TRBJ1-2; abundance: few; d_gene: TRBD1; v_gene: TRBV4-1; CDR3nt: TGCGCCAGCAGCCAAGGAGGGGGCAGCTATGGCTACACCTTC; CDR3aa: CASSQGGGSYGYTF
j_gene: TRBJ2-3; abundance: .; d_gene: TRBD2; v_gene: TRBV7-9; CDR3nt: TGTGCCAGCAGCTCGGGGACTAGCGGGATTAACACAGATACGCAGTATTTT; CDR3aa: CASSSGTSGINTDTQYF
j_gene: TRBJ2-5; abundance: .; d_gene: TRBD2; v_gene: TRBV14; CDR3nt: TGTGCCAGCAGCCAAGGAGCCGGGACGGGCGGGAGAAGGTGGGAGACCCAGTACTTC; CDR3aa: CASSQGAGTGGRRWETQYF
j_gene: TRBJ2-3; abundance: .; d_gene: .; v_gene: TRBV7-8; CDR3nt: TGTGCCAGCAGTCTTCAGGGAACCCCTAGCACAGATACGCAGTATTTT; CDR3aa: CASSLQGTPSTDTQYF
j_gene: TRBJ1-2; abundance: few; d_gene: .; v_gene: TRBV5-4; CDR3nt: TGTGCCAGCAGCTTGGATAGCTTAACAGGCTACACCTTC; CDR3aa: CASSLDSLTGYTF
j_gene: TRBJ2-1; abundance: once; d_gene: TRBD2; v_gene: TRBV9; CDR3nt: TGTGCCAGCAGCACCCGACTAGCGGGAGGTGGATCGGATGAGCAGTTCTTC; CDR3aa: CASSTRLAGGGSDEQFF
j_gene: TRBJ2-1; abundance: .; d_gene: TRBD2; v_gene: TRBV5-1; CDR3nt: TGCGCCAGCAGCTTGGAGTCTGGGACTAGGGGGAACCATGAGCAGTTCTTC; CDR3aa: CASSLESGTRGNHEQFF
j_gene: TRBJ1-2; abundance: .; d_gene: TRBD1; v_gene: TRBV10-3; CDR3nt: TGTGCCATCACTCCCGGACAGGGAGGCTACACCTTC; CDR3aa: CAITPGQGGYTF
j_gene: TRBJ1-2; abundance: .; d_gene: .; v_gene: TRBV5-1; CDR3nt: TGCGCCAGCAGCTGGCAAGAGACTCCTAACTATGGCTACACCTTC; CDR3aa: CASSWQETPNYGYTF
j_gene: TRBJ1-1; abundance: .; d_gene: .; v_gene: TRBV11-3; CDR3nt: TGTGCCAGCAGCTTAGAAAAGAACACTGAAGCTTTCTTT; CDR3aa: CASSLEKNTEAFF
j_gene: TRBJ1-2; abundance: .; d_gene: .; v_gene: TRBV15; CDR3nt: TGTGCCACCAGCAGAGATCGCAATAACTATGGCTACACCTTC; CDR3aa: CATSRDRNNYGYTF
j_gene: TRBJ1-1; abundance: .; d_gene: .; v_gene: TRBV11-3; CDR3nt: TGTGCCAGCAGCTTAGAGGGGGCGAACACTGAAGCTTTCTTT; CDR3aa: CASSLEGANTEAFF
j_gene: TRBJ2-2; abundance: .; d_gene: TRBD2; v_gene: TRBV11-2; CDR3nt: TGTGCCAGCAGCTTTAGCGGGGGGGCCATAGGCGCCGGGGAGCTGTTTTTT; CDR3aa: CASSFSGGAIGAGELFF
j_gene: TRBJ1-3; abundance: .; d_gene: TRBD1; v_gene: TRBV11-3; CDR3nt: TGTGCCAGCAGCCGCGGGACAGCTCACTCTGGAAACACCATATATTTT; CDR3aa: CASSRGTAHSGNTIYF
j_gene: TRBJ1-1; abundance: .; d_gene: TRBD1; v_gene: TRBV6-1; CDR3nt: TGTGCCAGCAGTCGATCGGACAGGGGGCCCACTGAAGCTTTCTTT; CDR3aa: CASSRSDRGPTEAFF
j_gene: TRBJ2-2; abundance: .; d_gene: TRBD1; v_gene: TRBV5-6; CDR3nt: TGTGCCAGCAGGAAGACAGGGGCTAACACCGGGGAGCTGTTTTTT; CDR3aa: CASRKTGANTGELFF
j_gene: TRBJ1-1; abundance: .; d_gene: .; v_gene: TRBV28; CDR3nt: TGTGCCAGCAGTTCAGGGGATTCGGGGGTAGGAGCTTTCTTT; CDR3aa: CASSSGDSGVGAFF